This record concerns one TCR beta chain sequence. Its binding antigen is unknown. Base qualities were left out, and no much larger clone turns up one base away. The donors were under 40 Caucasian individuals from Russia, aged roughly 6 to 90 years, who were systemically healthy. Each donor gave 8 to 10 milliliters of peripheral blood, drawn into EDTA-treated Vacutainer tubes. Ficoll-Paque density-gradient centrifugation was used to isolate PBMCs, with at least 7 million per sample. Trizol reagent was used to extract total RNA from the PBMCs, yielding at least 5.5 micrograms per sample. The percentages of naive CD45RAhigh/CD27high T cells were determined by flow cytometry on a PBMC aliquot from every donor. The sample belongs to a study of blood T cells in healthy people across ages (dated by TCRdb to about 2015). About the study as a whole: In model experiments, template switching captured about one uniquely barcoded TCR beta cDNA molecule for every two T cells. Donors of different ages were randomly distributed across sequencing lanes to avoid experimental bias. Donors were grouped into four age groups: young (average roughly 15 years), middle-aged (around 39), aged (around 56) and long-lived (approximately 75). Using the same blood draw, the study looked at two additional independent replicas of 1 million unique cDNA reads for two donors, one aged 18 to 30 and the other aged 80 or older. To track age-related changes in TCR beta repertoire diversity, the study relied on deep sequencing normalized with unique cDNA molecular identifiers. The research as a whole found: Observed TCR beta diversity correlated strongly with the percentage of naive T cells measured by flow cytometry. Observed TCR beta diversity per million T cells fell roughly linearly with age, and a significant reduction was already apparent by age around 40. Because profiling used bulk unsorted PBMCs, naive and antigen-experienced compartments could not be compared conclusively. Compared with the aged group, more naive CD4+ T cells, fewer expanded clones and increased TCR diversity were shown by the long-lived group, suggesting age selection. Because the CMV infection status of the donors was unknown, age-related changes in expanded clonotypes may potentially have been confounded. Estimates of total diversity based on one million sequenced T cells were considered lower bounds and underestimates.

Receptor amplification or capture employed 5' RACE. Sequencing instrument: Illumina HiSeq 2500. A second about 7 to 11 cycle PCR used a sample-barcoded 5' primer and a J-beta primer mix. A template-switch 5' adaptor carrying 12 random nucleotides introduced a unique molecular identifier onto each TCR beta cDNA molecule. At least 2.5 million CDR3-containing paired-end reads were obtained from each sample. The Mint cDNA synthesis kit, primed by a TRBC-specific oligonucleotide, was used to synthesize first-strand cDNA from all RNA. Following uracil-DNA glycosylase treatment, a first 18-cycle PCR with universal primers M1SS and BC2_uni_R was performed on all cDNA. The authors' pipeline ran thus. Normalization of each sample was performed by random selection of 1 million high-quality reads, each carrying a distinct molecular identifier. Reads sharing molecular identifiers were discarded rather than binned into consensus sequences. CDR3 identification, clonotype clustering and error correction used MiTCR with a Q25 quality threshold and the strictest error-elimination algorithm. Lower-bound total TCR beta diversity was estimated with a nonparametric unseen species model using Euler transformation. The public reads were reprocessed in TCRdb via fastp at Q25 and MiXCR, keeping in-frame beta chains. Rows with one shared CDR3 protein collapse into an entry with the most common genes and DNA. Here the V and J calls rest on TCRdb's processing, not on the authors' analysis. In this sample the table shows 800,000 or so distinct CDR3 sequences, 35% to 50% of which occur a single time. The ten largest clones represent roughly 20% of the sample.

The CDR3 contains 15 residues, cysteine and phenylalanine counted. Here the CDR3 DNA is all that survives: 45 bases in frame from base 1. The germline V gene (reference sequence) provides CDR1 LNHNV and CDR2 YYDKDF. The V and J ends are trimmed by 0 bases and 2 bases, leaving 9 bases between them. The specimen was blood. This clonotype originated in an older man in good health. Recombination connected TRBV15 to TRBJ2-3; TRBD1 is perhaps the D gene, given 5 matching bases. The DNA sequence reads TGTGCCACCAGCAGAGATGGGGCAAACACAGATACGCAGTATTTT. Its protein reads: CATSRDGANTDTQYF.